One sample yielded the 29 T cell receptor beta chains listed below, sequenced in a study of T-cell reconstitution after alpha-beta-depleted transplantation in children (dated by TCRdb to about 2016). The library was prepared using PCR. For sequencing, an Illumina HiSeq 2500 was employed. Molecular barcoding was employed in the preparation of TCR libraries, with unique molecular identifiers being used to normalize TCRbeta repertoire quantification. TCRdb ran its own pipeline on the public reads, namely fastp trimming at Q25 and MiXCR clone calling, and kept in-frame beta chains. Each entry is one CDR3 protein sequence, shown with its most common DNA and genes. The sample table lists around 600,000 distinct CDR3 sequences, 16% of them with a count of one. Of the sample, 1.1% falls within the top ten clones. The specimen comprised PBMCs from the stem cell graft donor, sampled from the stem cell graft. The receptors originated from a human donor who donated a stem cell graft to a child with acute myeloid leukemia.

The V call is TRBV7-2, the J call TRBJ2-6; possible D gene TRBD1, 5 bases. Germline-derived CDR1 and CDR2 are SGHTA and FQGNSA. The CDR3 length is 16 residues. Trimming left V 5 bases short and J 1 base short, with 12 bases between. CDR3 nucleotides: TGTGCCAGCAGCCTCTCCCCAGGGTCTGGGGCCAACGTCCTGACTTTC. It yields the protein CASSLSPGSGANVLTF.

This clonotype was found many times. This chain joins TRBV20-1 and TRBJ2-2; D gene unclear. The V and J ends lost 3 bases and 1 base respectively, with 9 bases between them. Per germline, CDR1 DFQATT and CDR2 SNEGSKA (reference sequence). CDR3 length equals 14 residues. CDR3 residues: CSARNVGNTGELFF. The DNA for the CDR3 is TGCAGTGCTAGGAATGTTGGGAACACCGGGGAGCTGTTTTTT.

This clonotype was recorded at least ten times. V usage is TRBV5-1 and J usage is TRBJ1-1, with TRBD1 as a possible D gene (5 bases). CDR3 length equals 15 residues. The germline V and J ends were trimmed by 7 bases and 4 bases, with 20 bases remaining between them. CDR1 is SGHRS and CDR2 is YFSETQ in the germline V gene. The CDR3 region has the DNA TGCGCCAGCGCGGAGGGGCCACAGCGGGGCACTGAAGCTTTCTTT. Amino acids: CASAEGPQRGTEAFF.

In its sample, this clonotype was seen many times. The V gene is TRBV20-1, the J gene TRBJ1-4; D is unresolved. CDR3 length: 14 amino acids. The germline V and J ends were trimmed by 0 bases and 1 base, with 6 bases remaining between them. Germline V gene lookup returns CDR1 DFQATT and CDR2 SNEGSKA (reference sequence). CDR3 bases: TGCAGTGCTAGAGATATGGGAACTAATGAAAAACTGTTTTTT. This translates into CSARDMGTNEKLFF.

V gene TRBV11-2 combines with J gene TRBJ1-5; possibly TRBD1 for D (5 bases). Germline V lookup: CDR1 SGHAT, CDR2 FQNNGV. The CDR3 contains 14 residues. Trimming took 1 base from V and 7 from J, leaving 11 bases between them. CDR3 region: CASSLAGEGQPQHF. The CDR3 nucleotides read TGTGCCAGCAGCTTAGCCGGGGAGGGGCAGCCCCAGCATTTT.

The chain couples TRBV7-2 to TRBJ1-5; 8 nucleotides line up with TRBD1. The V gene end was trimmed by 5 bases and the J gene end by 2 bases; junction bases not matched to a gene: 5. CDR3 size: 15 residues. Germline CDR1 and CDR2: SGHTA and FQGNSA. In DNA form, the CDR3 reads TGTGCCAGCAGCCCAGGGGGCAGGCGCAATCAGCCCCAGCATTTT. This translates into CASSPGGRRNQPQHF.

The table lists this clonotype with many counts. The DNA of the CDR3 is TGCAGTGCTAGAGATGCGGGGAAAAATGGCTACACCTTC. It encodes CSARDAGKNGYTF. The chain employs TRBV20-1 and TRBJ1-2; D is ambiguous. CDR3 length: 13 amino acids. The germline V gene encodes CDR1 DFQATT and CDR2 SNEGSKA (reference sequence). V lost 0 bases and J lost 6, with 11 bases in between.

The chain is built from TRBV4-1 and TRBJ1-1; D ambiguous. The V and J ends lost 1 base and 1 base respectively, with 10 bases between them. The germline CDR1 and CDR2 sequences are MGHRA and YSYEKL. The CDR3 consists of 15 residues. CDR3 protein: CASSQVLAENTEAFF. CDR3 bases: TGCGCCAGCAGCCAAGTCTTAGCGGAGAACACTGAAGCTTTCTTT.

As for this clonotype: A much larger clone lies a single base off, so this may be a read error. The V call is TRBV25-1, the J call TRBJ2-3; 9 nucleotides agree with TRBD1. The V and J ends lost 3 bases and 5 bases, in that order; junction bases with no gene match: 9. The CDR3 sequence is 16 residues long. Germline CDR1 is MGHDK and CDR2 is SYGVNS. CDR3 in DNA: TGTGCCAGCAGTGAGTGGGGACAGGGAACGCGAGATACGCAGTATTTT. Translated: CASSEWGQGTRDTQYF.

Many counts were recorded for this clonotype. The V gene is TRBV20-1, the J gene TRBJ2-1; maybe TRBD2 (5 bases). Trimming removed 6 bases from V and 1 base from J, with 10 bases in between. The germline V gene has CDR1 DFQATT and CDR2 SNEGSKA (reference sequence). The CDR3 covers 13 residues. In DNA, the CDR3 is TGCAGTGCCCAGAGGGTTTCCTACAATGAGCAGTTCTTC. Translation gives CSAQRVSYNEQFF.

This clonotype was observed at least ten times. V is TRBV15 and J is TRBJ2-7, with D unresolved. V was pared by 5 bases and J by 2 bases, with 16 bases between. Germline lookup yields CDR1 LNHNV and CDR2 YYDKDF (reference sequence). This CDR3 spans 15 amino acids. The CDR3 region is CATSWADGITYEQYF. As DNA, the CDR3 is TGTGCCACCAGCTGGGCCGACGGAATTACCTACGAGCAGTACTTC. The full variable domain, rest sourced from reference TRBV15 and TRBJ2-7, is DAMVIQNPRYQVTQFGKPVTLSCSQTLNHNVMYWYQQKSSQAPKLLFHYYDKDFNNEADTPDNFQSRRPNTSFCFLDIRSPGLGDTAMYLCATSWADGITYEQYFGPGTRLTVT.

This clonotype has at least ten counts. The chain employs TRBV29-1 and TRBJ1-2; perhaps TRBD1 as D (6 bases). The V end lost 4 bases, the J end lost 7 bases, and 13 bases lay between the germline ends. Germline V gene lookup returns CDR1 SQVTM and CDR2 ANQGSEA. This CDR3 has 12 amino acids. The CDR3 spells CSVAGEVGGYTF. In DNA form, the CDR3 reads TGCAGCGTTGCAGGGGAGGTTGGTGGCTACACCTTC.

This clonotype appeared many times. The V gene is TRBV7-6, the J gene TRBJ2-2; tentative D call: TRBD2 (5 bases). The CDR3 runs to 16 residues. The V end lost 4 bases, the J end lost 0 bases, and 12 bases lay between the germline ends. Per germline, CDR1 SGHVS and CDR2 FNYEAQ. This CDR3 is CASSSWTGANTGELFF. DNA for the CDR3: TGTGCCAGCAGCTCCTGGACTGGCGCGAACACCGGGGAGCTGTTTTTT.

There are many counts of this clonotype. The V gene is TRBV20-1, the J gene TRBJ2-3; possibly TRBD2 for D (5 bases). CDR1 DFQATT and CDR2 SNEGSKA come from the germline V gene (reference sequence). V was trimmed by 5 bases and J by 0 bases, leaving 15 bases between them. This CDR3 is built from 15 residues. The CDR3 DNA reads TGCAGTGCTGACCCTAGAGCGGCCAGCACAGATACGCAGTATTTT. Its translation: CSADPRAASTDTQYF.

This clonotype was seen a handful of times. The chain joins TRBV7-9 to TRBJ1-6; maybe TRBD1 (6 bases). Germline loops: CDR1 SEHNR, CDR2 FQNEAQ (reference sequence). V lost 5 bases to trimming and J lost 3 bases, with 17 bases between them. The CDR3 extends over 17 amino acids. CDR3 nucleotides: TGTGCCAGCAGCCTGGACAGCTGGAGGGGCTATAATTCACCCCTCCACTTT. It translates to CASSLDSWRGYNSPLHF. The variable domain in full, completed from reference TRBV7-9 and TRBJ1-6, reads DTGVSQNPRHKITKRGQNVTFRCDPISEHNRLYWYRQTLGQGPEFLTYFQNEAQLEKSRLLSDRFSAERPKGSFSTLEIQRTEQGDSAMYLCASSLDSWRGYNSPLHFGNGTRLTVT.

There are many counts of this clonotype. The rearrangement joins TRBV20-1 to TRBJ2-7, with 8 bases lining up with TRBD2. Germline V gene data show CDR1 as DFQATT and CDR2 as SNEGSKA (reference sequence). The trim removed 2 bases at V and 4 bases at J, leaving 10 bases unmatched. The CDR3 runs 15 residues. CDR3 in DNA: TGCAGTGCTAGATCATCGGGGGGGCCTGCGTACGAGCAGTACTTC. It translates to CSARSSGGPAYEQYF.

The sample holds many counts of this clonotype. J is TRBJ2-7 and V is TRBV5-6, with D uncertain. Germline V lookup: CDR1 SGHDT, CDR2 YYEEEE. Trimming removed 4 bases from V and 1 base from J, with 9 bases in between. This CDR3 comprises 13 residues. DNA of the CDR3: TGTGCCAGCAGCCCCACTATGTCCTACGAGCAGTACTTC. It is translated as CASSPTMSYEQYF. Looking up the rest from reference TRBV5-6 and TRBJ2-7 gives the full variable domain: DAGVTQSPTHLIKTRGQQVTLRCSPKSGHDTVSWYQQALGQGPQFIFQYYEEEERQRGNFPDRFSGHQFPNYSSELNVNALLLGDSALYLCASSPTMSYEQYFGPGTRLTVT.

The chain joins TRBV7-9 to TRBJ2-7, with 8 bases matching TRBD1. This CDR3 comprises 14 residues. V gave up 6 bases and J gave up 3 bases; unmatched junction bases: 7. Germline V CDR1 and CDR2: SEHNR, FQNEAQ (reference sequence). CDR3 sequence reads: CASRSWGQDYEQYF. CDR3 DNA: TGTGCCAGCAGATCATGGGGACAGGACTACGAGCAGTACTTC.

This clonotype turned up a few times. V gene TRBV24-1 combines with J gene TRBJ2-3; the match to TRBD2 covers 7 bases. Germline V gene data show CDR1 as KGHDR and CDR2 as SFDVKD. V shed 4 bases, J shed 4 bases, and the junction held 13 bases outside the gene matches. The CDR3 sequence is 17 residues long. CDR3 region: CATSEWGGGAYADTQYF. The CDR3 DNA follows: TGTGCCACCAGTGAGTGGGGGGGGGGAGCGTACGCAGATACGCAGTATTTT.

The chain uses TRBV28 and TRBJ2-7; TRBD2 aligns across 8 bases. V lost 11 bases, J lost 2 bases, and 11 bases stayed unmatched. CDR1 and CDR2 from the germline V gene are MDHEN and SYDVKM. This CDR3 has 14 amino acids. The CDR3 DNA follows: TGTGCCTCGGGGGGGCCCCTGATAGCCTACGAGCAGTACGTC. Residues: CASGGPLIAYEQYV.

CDR3 loop: CSARDLRTSGWGPDTQYF. The CDR3 DNA sequence: TGCAGTGCTAGAGATCTAAGGACTAGCGGCTGGGGGCCAGATACGCAGTATTTT. The V and J genes are TRBV20-1 and TRBJ2-3; TRBD2 aligns across 10 bases. Germline V gene data show CDR1 as DFQATT and CDR2 as SNEGSKA (reference sequence). The CDR3 covers 18 residues. The V segment lost 0 bases and the J segment 4 bases; nucleotides outside the gene matches: 13.

The CDR3: CAISESGPGTVDRELFF. DNA for the CDR3: TGTGCCATCAGTGAGTCGGGGCCCGGGACAGTGGACCGGGAGCTGTTTTTT. The chain has TRBV10-3 and TRBJ2-2, with 7 bases identical to TRBD1. The CDR3 totals 17 residues. In germline, CDR1 is ENHRY, CDR2 SYGVKD. J was trimmed by 9 bases and V by 0 bases; bases with no gene match: 13.

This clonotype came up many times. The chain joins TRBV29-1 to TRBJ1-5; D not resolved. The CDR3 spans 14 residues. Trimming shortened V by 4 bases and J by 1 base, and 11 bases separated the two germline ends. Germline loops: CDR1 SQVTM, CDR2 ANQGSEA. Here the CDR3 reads CSVVFPASNQPQHF. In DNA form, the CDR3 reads TGCAGCGTTGTATTCCCCGCCAGCAATCAGCCCCAGCATTTT. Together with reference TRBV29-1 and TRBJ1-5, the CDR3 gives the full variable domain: SAVISQKPSRDICQRGTSLTIQCQVDSQVTMMFWYRQQPGQSLTLIATANQGSEATYESGFVIDKFPISRPNLTFSTLTVSNMSPEDSSIYLCSVVFPASNQPQHFGDGTRLSIL.

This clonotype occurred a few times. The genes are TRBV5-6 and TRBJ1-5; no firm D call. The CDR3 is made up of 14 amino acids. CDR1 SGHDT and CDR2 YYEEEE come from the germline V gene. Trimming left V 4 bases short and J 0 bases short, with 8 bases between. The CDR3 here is CASSVGNSNQPQHF. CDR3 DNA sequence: TGTGCCAGCAGCGTGGGCAATAGCAATCAGCCCCAGCATTTT.

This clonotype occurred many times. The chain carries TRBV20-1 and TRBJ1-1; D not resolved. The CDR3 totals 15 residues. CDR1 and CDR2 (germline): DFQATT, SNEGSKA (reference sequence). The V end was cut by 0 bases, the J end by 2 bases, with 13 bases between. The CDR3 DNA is TGCAGTGCTAGAGATTTTCTTGATCCTAACACTGAAGCTTTCTTT. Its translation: CSARDFLDPNTEAFF.

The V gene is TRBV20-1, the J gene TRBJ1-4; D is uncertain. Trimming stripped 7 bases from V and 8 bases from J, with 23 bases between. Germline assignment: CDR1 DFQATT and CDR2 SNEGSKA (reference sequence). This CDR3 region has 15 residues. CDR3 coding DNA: TGCAGTGTAAAAGGAATTCCGGGGATAGAGGAAAAACTGTTTTTT. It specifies CSVKGIPGIEEKLFF.

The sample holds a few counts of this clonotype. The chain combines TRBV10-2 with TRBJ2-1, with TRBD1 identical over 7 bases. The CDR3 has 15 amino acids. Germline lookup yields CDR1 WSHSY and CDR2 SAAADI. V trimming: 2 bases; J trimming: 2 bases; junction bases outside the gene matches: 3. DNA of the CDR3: TGCGCCAGCAGTGAGGTGCAGGGGGCCTACAATGAGCAGTTCTTC. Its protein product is CASSEVQGAYNEQFF.

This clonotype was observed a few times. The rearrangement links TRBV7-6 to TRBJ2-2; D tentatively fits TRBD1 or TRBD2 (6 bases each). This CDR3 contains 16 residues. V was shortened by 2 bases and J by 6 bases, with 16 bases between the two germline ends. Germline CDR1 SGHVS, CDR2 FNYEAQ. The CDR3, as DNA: TGTGCCAGCAGCTTAATCTCCCGGGGGCCCCCCGGGGAGCTGTTTTTT. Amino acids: CASSLISRGPPGELFF. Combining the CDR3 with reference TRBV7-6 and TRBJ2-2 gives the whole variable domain GAGVSQSPRYKVTKRGQDVALRCDPISGHVSLYWYRQALGQGPEFLTYFNYEAQQDKSGLPNDRFSAERPEGSISTLTIQRTEQRDSAMYRCASSLISRGPPGELFFGEGSRLTVL.

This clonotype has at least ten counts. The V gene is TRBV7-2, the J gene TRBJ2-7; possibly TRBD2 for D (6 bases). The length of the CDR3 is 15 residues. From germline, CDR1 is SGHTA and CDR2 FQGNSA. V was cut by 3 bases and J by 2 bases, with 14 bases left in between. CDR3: CASSFSPGGTYEQYV. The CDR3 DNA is TGTGCCAGCAGCTTTTCCCCCGGCGGGACCTACGAGCAGTACGTC.